This TCR beta chain is from a study of T cell responses to AZD1222 COVID-19 vaccine. Study-level background: Second-dose schedules of about 4 or about 12 weeks were combined. General study findings and limits: The donor cohort was predominantly white British with a female majority, and clonal diversity may have been underestimated. The study sampled repertoires only after the peak T cell response. AZD1222 recipients seropositive at baseline numbered only 5 or 6.

Concerning this clone: Its antigen is not identified.

Germline CDR1 is SGHRS and CDR2 is YFSETQ. The CDR3 is 14 residues long. V lost 4 bases and J 2 bases, leaving 9 bases between the germline ends. The data were produced by immunoSEQ multiplex PCR, yet TCRdb's version contains in-frame clones alone and is incomplete. The sample holds 150,000 or so clones, about 91% seen once. This chain connects TRBV5-1 to TRBJ2-2, with D perhaps given as TRBD1 or TRBD2 (5 bases each). This specimen consisted of peripheral blood, obtained on day 0 of AZD1222 vaccination. This sequence was found in an adult in good health. This CDR3 reads CASSTGPNTGELFF. CDR3 DNA sequence: TGCGCCAGCAGCACGGGACCAAACACCGGGGAGCTGTTTTTT.